A single sample is the source of the 5 T cell receptor beta chains below, sequenced in a study of blood T cells in healthy people across ages. Primed by a sample-barcoded 5' primer and a J-beta primer mix, a second PCR proceeded for about 6 to 12 cycles. TCRdb called the 5' RACE reads again in MiXCR, with one record for every CDR3 protein. The sample has hundreds of thousands of distinct CDR3 sequences; roughly 25% are singletons. The sample also formed part of further work on T cells of mothers and their children.

The sequencing sample was made of blood. These receptors all stem from a boy between 10 and 17 years old in good health.

This clonotype was observed a few times. The CDR3 nucleotides are TGTGCCAGCAGCCAAAGAGACGGACTATACACCGGGGAGCTGTTTTTT. It encodes CASSQRDGLYTGELFF. The rearrangement uses TRBV14 and TRBJ2-2; tentatively, D is TRBD2 (6 bases). The germline gives CDR1 SGHDN, CDR2 FVKESK. V was shortened by 2 bases and J by 3 bases, with 13 bases between the two germline ends. The CDR3 spans 16 residues.

This clonotype was seen a handful of times. The chain recombines TRBV27 with TRBJ1-1; D may be TRBD1 (5 bases). This CDR3 has 15 amino acids. Germline-derived CDR1 and CDR2 are MNHEY and SMNVEV (reference sequence). V lost 4 bases, J lost 2 bases, and 14 bases lay in between. The CDR3, as DNA: TGTGCCAGCAGTTCCCGGGGGGGGGGAAACACTGAAGCTTTCTTT. As protein: CASSSRGGGNTEAFF.

This chain links TRBV6-1 with TRBJ1-2; D is ambiguous. This CDR3 spans 10 amino acids. V lost 8 bases and J 5 bases, leaving 6 bases between the germline ends. Germline V gene lookup returns CDR1 MNHNS and CDR2 SASEGT. CDR3 coding DNA: TGTGCCAGCGTGCAGTATGGCTACACCTTC. Amino acid sequence: CASVQYGYTF.

V gene TRBV11-2 combines with J gene TRBJ2-3; D possibly corresponds to TRBD2 (6 bases). With 1 base removed from V and 2 bases from J, the gap between germline ends came to 10 bases. Germline V gene sequence: CDR1 SGHAT, CDR2 FQNNGV. There are 15 residues in the CDR3. Written as DNA, the CDR3 is TGTGCCAGCAGCTTAGGACTAGGGGACACAGATACGCAGTATTTT. Translation: CASSLGLGDTDTQYF. The whole variable domain, remainder taken from reference TRBV11-2 and TRBJ2-3, is EAGVAQSPRYKIIEKRQSVAFWCNPISGHATLYWYQQILGQGPKLLIQFQNNGVVDDSQLPKDRFSAERLKGVDSTLKIQPAKLEDSAVYLCASSLGLGDTDTQYFGPGTRLTVL.

The chain couples TRBV6-1 to TRBJ2-1; D is undetermined. The CDR3 consists of 15 residues. Trimming stripped 6 bases from V and 2 bases from J, with 14 bases between. The germline CDR1 and CDR2 sequences are MNHNS and SASEGT. The CDR3 is CASRRIPLAYNEQFF. The DNA of the CDR3 is TGTGCCAGCAGACGGATTCCCCTAGCCTACAATGAGCAGTTCTTC.